These 5 T cell receptor beta chains were sequenced from one sample in a study of cytomegalovirus exposure and HLA in healthy donors. The PCR ran on 60 Vbeta and 13 Jbeta primers. Generated by immunoSEQ multiplex PCR, the TCRdb table keeps only in-frame clones and is missing some. This sample has fewer than 110,000 clones, with less than 85% found just once. Sequenced input: PBMCs. Receptors originate from a man younger than 30 in good health and CMV-seronegative.

The chain links TRBV5-6 to TRBJ1-2; D possibly corresponds to TRBD1 (5 bases). This CDR3 comprises 15 residues. Germline CDR1 SGHDT, CDR2 YYEEEE. Trimming cost V 3 bases and J 5 bases, with 17 bases left between them. For the CDR3, the DNA is TGTGCCAGCAGCTCGTGGGGCCGGTTGTTTTATGGCTACACCTTC. This translates into CASSSWGRLFYGYTF. The complete variable domain, with remaining parts taken from reference TRBV5-6 and TRBJ1-2, reads DAGVTQSPTHLIKTRGQQVTLRCSPKSGHDTVSWYQQALGQGPQFIFQYYEEEERQRGNFPDRFSGHQFPNYSSELNVNALLLGDSALYLCASSSWGRLFYGYTFGSGTRLTVV.

V gene TRBV29-1 combines with J gene TRBJ1-5; 8 bases fit TRBD1. The CDR3 runs 14 residues. From germline, CDR1 is SQVTM and CDR2 ANQGSEA. V gave up 4 bases and J gave up 4 bases; unmatched junction bases: 6. The CDR3 loop reads CSVGSTGGNQPQHF. For the CDR3, the DNA is TGCAGCGTTGGGAGTACAGGGGGGAATCAGCCCCAGCATTTT.

The chain is built from TRBV23-1 and TRBJ2-5, with 9 positions matching TRBD2. TRBV23-1 is flagged as an ORF with uncertain function. The CDR3 is made up of 18 amino acids. Trimming at V came to 3 bases and at J to 0 bases, leaving 11 bases not matched to a gene. The CDR3 DNA is TGCGCCAGCAGTCACCACCACCTGGAGCGGGGGGACCAAGAGACCCAGTACTTC. It translates to CASSHHHLERGDQETQYF.

The chain is built from TRBV5-1 and TRBJ1-6; 8 bases align to TRBD1. Germline loops: CDR1 SGHRS, CDR2 YFSETQ. V lost 4 bases to trimming and J lost 8 bases; unmatched junction nucleotides: 8. The CDR3 spans 15 residues. Written as DNA, the CDR3 is TGCGCCAGCAGCCTGACAGGGGACGGGGATTCACCCCTCCACTTT. Encoded protein: CASSLTGDGDSPLHF.

The chain employs TRBV7-9 and TRBJ2-3; 7 bases agree with TRBD2. The V and J ends lost 1 base and 3 bases, in that order; junction bases with no gene match: 10. Germline CDR1 SEHNR, CDR2 FQNEAQ (reference sequence). The CDR3 has 17 residues. Written as DNA, the CDR3 is TGTGCCAGCAGCTTAGTCCTGGCCGGGGGGAGAACAGATACGCAGTATTTT. It encodes CASSLVLAGGRTDTQYF.